This TCR beta chain was captured in a study of cytomegalovirus exposure and HLA in healthy donors. At the level of the study: An analysis done earlier identified some 120 million unique TCR beta sequences from about 179 million T cells. Study conclusions and caveats: The majority of TCR sequences were rare, yet some public TCRs appeared in many donors.

Regarding this clone: Its target is not known.

PCR amplification relied on 60 Vbeta primers (plus 13 Jbeta primers). The method was immunoSEQ multiplex PCR; TCRdb's version includes in-frame clones alone and lacks a portion of them. Among 60,000 or so clones listed, approximately 80% were seen once. Germline loops: CDR1 SGHRS, CDR2 YFSETQ. The CDR3 sequence is 16 residues long. V gave up 4 bases and J gave up 4 bases, with 20 bases separating them. The sequence came from a middle-aged woman in good health and CMV-seropositive. The sample was PBMCs. The rearrangement joins TRBV5-1 to TRBJ1-2, with no clear D. The CDR3 coding sequence is TGCGCCAGCAGCCCTACCGCTTTTCGGGGTACCTATGGCTACACCTTC. As protein: CASSPTAFRGTYGYTF. Full variable domain (outside the CDR3, taken from reference TRBV5-1 and TRBJ1-2): KAGVTQTPRYLIKTRGQQVTLSCSPISGHRSVSWYQQTPGQGLQFLFEYFSETQRNKGNFPGRFSGRQFSNSRSEMNVSTLELGDSALYLCASSPTAFRGTYGYTFGSGTRLTVV.